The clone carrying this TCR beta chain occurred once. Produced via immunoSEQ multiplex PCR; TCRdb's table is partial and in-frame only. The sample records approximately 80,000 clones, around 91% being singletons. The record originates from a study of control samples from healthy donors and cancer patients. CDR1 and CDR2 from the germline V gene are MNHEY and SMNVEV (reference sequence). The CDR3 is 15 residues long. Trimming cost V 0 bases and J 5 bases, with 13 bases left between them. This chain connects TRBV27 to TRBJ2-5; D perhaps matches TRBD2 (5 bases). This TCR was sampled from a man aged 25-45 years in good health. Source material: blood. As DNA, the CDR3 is TGTGCCAGCAGTTTATCCTCGACTAACCGGGAGACCCAGTACTTC. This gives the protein CASSLSSTNRETQYF.